The 2 T cell receptor beta chains below were found in one sample sequenced in a study of technical replicates of blood from a few donors. Clones were read by immunoSEQ multiplex PCR, and TCRdb kept only the in-frame ones, dropping some. Among around 50,000 clones listed, approximately 95% were seen once. Sequenced material: T cells isolated from PBMCs. Source of these receptors: a human donor in good health.

The rearrangement joins TRBV7-2 to TRBJ1-5; 7 bases map to TRBD1. The length of the CDR3 is 15 residues. Trimming removed 1 base from V and 3 bases from J; junction bases left unmatched: 3. Per germline, CDR1 SGHTA and CDR2 FQGNSA. CDR3 sequence reads: CASSLGTGFNQPQHF. In nucleotides, the CDR3 is TGTGCCAGCAGCTTAGGGACAGGATTCAATCAGCCCCAGCATTTT.

The V call is TRBV7-3, the J call TRBJ2-3; D is unclear. Germline V gene sequence: CDR1 SGHTA, CDR2 FQGTGA. V lost 5 bases, J lost 1 base, and 4 bases lay in between. This CDR3 comprises 12 residues. The CDR3: CASSPGTDTQYF. CDR3 in DNA: TGTGCCAGCAGCCCAGGCACAGATACGCAGTATTTT. The full variable domain, completed using reference TRBV7-3 and TRBJ2-3, is GAGVSQTPSNKVTEKGKYVELRCDPISGHTALYWYRQSLGQGPEFLIYFQGTGAADDSGLPNDRFFAVRPEGSVSTLKIQRTERGDSAVYLCASSPGTDTQYFGPGTRLTVL.